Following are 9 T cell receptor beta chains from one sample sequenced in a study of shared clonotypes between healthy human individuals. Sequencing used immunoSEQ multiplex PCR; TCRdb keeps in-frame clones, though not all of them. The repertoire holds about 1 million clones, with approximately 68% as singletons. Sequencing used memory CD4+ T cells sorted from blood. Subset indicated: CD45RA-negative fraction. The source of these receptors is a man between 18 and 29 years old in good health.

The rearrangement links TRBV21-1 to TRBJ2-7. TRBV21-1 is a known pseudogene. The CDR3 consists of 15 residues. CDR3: CASSKEPQNSYEQYF. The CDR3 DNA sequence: TGTGCCAGCAGCAAAGAGCCACAAAACTCCTACGAGCAGTACTTC.

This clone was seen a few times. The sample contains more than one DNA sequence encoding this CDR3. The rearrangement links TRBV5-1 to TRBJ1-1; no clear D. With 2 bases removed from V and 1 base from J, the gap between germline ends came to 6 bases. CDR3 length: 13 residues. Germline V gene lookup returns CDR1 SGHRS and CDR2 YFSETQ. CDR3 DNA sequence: TGCGCCAGCAGCTTAATGGGGAACACTGAAGCTTTCTTT. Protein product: CASSLMGNTEAFF.

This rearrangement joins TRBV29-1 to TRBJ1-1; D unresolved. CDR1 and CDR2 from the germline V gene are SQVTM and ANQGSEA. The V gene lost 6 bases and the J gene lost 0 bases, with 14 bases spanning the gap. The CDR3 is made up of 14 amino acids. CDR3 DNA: TGCAGCGTGACTCCGATGGGGTTGAACACTGAAGCTTTCTTT. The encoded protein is CSVTPMGLNTEAFF.

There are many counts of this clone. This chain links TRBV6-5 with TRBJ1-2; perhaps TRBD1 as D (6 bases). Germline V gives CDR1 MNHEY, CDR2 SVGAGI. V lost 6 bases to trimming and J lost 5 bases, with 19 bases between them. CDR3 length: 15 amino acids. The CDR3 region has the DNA TGTGCCAGCAGGGACTCGGGGGGCGTTGGGTATGGCTACACCTTC. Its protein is CASRDSGGVGYGYTF.

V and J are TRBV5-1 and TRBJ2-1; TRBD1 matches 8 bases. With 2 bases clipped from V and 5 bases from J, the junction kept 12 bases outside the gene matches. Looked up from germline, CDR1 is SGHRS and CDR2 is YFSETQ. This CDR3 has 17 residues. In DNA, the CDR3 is TGCGCCAGCAGCTTTCCGACAGGGGCCCTACTAAACAATGAGCAGTTCTTC. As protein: CASSFPTGALLNNEQFF. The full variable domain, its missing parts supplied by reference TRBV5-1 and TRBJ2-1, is KAGVTQTPRYLIKTRGQQVTLSCSPISGHRSVSWYQQTPGQGLQFLFEYFSETQRNKGNFPGRFSGRQFSNSRSEMNVSTLELGDSALYLCASSFPTGALLNNEQFFGPGTRLTVL.

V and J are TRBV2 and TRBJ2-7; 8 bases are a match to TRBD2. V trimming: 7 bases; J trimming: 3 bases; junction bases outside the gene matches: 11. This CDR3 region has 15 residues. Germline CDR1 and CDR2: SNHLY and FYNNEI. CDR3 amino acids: CASTLNRGGHYEQYF. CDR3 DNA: TGTGCCAGCACCCTAAACCGGGGGGGCCACTACGAGCAGTACTTC. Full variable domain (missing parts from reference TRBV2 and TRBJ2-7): EPEVTQTPSHQVTQMGQEVILRCVPISNHLYFYWYRQILGQKVEFLVSFYNNEISEKSEIFDDQFSVERPDGSNFTLKIRSTKLEDSAMYFCASTLNRGGHYEQYFGPGTRLTVT.

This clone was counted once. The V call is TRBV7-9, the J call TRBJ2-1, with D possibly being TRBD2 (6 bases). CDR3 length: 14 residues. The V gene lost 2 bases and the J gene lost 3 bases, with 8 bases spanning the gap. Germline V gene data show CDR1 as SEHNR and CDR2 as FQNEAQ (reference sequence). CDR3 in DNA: TGTGCCAGCAGCTTAACGGGAGACTACAATGAGCAGTTCTTC. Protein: CASSLTGDYNEQFF.

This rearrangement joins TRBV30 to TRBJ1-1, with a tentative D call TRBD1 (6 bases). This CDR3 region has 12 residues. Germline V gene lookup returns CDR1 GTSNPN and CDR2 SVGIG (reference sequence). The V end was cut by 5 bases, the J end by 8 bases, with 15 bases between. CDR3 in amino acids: CAWSRGGREAFF. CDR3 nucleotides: TGTGCCTGGTCCCGGGGGGGGCGGGAAGCTTTCTTT. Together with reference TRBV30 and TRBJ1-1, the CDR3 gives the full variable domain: SQTIHQWPATLVQPVGSPLSLECTVEGTSNPNLYWYRQAAGRGLQLLFYSVGIGQISSEVPQNLSASRPQDRQFILSSKKLLLSDSGFYLCAWSRGGREAFFGQGTRLTVV.

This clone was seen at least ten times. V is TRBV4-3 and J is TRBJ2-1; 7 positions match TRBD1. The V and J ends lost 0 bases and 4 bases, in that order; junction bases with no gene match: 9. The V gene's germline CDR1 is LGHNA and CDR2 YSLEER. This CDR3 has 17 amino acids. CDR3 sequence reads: CASSQDLGTDSYNEQFF. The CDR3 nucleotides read TGCGCCAGCAGCCAAGATCTAGGGACAGATAGTTACAATGAGCAGTTCTTC.